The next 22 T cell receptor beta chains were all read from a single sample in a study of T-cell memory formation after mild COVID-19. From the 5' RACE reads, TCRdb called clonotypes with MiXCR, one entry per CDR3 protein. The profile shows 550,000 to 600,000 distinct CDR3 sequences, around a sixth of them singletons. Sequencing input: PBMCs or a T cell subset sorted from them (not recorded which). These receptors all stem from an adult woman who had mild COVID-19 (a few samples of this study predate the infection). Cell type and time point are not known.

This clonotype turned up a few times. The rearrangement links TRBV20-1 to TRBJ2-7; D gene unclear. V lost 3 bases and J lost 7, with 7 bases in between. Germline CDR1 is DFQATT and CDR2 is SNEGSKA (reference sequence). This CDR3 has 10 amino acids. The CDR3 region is CSASWVEQYF. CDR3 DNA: TGCAGTGCTAGTTGGGTTGAGCAGTACTTC.

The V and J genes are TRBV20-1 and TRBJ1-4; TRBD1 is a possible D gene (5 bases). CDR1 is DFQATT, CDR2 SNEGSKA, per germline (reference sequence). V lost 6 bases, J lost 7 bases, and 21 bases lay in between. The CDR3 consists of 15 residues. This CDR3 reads CSAAGGSGGGEKLFF. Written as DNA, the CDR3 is TGCAGTGCGGCGGGGGGTAGTGGTGGTGGTGAAAAACTGTTTTTT.

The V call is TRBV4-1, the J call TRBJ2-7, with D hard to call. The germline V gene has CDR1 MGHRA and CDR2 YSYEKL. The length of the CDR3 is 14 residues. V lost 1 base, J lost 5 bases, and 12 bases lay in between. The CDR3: CASSQVLVGNEQYF. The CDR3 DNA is TGCGCCAGCAGCCAAGTGTTAGTAGGAAACGAGCAGTACTTC.

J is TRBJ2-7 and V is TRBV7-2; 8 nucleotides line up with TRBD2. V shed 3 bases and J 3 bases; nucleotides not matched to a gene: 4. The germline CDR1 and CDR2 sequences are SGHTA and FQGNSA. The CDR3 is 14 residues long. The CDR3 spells CASSLWREVYEQYF. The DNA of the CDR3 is TGTGCCAGCAGCTTGTGGCGGGAGGTCTACGAGCAGTACTTC.

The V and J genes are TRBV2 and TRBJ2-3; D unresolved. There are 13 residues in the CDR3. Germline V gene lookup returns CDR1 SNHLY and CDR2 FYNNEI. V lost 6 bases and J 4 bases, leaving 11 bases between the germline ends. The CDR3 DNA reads TGTGCCAGCAGGACAATGGTGCCAGATACGCAGTATTTT. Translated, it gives CASRTMVPDTQYF.

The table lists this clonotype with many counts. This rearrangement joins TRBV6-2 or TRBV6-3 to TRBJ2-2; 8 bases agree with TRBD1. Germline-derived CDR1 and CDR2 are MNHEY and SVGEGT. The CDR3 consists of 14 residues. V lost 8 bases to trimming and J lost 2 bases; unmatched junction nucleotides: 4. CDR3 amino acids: CASHRGSNTGELFF. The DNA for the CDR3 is TGTGCCAGCCACAGGGGGTCAAACACCGGGGAGCTGTTTTTT.

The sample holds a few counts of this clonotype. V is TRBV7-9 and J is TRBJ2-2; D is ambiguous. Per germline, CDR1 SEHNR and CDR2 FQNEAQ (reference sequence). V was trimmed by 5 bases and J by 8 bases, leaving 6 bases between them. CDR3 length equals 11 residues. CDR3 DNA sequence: TGTGCCAGCAGCGTCGTAGGGGAGCTGTTTTTT. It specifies CASSVVGELFF.

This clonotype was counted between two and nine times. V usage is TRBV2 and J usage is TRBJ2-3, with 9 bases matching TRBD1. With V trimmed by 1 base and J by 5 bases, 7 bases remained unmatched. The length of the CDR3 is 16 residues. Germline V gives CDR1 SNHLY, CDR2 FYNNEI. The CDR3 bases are TGTGCCAGCAGTGAAGGCGGGACAGGGTTGGAAGATACGCAGTATTTT. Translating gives CASSEGGTGLEDTQYF.

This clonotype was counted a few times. The CDR3 DNA is TGTGCCAGCAGAAAGACGAGCTCCTACAATGAGCAGTTCTTC. It encodes CASRKTSSYNEQFF. This rearrangement joins TRBV12-3 or TRBV12-4 to TRBJ2-1; the D is unclear. The V end was cut by 6 bases, the J end by 0 bases, with 9 bases between. The CDR3 is 14 amino acids.

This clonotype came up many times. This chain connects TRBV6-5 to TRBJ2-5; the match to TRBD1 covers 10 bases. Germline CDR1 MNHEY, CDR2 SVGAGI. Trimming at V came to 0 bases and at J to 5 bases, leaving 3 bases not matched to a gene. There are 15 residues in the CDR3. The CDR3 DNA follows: TGTGCCAGCAGTTACTCGAGGACAGGGGGGGAGACCCAGTACTTC. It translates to CASSYSRTGGETQYF.

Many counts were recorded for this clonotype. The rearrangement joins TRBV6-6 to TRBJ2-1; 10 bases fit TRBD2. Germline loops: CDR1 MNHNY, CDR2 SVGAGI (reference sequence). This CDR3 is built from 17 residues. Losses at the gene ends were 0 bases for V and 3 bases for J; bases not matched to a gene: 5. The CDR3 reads CASSYSPTSGVYNEQFF. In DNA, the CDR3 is TGTGCCAGCAGTTACTCGCCAACTAGCGGGGTCTACAATGAGCAGTTCTTC.

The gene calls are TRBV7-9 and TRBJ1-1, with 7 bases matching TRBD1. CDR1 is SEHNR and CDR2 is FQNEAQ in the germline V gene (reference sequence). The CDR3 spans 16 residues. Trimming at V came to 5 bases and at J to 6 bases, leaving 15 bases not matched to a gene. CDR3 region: CASSPGPTGYISEAFF. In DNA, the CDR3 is TGTGCCAGCAGCCCAGGCCCGACAGGGTACATCTCTGAAGCTTTCTTT.

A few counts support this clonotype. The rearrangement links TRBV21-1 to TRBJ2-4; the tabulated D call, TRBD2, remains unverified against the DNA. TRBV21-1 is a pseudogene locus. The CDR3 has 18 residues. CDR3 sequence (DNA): TGTGCCAGCAGCAAAGCGTACAGGACCCTCTATCCCAAAAACATTCAGTACTTC. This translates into CASSKAYRTLYPKNIQYF.

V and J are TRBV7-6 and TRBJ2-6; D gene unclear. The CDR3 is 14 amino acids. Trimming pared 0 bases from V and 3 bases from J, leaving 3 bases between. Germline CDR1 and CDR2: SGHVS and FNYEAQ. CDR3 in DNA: TGTGCCAGCAGCTTAGCGGATGGGGCCAACGTCCTGACTTTC. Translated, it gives CASSLADGANVLTF.

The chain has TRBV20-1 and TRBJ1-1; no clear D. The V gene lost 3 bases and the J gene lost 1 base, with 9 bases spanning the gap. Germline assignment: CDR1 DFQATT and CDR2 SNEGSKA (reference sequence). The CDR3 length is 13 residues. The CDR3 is CSASKGGNTEAFF. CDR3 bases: TGCAGTGCTAGTAAAGGAGGGAACACTGAAGCTTTCTTT.

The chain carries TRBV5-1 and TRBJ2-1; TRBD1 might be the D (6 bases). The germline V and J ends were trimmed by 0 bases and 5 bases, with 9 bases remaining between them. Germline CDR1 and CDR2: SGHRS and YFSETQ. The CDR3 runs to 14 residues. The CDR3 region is CASSLGDTNNEQFF. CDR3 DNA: TGCGCCAGCAGCTTGGGGGACACAAACAATGAGCAGTTCTTC.

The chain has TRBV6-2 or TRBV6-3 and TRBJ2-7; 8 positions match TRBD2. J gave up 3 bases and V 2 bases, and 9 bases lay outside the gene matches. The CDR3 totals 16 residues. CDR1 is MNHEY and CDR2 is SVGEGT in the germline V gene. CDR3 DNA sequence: TGTGCCAGCAGTTACGAAATTAGCGGGGTAATCTACGAGCAGTACTTC. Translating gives CASSYEISGVIYEQYF.

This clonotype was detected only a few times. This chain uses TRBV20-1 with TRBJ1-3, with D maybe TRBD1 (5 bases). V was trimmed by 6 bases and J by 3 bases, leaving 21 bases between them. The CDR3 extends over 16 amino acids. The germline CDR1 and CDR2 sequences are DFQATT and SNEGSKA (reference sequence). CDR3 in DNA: TGCAGTGCGCTCGCCGGGCGGAGGGGATATGGAAACACCATATATTTT. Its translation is CSALAGRRGYGNTIYF.

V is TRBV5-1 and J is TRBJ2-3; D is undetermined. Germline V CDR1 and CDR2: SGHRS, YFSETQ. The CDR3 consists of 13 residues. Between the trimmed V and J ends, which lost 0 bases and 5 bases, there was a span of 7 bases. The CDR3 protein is CASSLVARDTQYF. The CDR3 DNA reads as TGCGCCAGCAGCTTGGTAGCTCGAGATACGCAGTATTTT.

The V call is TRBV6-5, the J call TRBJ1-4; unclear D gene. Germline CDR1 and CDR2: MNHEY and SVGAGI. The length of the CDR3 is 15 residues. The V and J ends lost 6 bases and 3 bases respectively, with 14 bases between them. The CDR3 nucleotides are TGTGCCAGCAGCTCCGTGGGGAGGGCTAATGAAAAACTGTTTTTT. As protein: CASSSVGRANEKLFF.

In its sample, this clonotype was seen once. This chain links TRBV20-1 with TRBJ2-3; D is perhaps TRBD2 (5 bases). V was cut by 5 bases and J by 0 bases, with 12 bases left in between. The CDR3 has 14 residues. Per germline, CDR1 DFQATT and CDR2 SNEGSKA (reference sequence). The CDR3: CSAPLEDSTDTQYF. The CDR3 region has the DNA TGCAGTGCTCCTCTGGAGGACAGCACAGATACGCAGTATTTT.

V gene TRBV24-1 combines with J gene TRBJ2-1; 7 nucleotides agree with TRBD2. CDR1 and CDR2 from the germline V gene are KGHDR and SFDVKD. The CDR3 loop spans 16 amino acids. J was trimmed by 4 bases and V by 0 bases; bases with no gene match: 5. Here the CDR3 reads CATSDLSAGVYNEQFF. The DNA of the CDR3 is TGTGCCACCAGTGATTTGTCGGCGGGAGTATACAATGAGCAGTTCTTC.